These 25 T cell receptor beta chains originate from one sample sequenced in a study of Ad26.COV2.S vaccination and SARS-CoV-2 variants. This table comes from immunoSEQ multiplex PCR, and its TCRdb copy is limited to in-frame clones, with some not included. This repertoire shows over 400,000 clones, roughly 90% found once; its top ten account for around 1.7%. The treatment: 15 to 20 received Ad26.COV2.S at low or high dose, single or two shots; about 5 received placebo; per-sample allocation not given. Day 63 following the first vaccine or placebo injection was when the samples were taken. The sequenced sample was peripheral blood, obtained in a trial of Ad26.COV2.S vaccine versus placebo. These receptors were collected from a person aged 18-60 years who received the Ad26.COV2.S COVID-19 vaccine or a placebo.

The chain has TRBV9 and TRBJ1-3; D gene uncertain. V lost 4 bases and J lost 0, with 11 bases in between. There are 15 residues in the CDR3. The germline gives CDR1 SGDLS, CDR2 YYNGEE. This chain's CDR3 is CASSPRRASGNTIYF. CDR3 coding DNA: TGTGCCAGCAGCCCTAGGAGGGCCTCTGGAAACACCATATATTTT.

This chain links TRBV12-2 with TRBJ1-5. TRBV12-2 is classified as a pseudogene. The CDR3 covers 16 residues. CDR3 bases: TGTGCAAGTCGCTTAGAGATCGGGAAGTCCAATCAGCCCCAGCATTTT. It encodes CASRLEIGKSNQPQHF.

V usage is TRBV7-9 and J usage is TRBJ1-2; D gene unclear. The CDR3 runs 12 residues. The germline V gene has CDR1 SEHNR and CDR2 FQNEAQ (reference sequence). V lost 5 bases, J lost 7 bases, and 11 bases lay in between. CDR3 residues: CASSNVSTGYTF. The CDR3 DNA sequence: TGTGCCAGCAGCAACGTTTCTACTGGCTACACCTTC.

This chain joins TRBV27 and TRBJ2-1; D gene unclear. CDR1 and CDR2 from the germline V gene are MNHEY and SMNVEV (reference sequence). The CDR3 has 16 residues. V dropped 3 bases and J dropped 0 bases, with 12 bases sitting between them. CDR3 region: CASSFRGKSSYNEQFF. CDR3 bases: TGTGCCAGCAGTTTTCGCGGCAAGAGCTCCTACAATGAGCAGTTCTTC.

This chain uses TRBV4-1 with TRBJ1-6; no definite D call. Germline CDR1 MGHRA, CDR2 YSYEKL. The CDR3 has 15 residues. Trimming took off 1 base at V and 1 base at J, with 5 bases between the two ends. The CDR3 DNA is TGCGCCAGCAGCCAAGGAGTGTCCTATAATTCACCCCTCCACTTT. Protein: CASSQGVSYNSPLHF.

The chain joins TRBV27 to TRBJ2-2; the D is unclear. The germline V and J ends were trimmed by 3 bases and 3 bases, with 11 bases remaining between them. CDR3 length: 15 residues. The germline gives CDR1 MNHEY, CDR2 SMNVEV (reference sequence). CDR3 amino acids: CASSFYDTYTGELFF. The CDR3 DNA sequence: TGTGCCAGCAGTTTTTATGACACCTACACCGGGGAGCTGTTTTTT.

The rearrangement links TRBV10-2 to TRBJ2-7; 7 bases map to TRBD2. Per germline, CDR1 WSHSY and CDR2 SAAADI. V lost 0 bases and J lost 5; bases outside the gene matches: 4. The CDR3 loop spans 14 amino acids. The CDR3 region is CASSESASGDEQYF. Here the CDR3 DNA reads TGCGCCAGCAGTGAGTCGGCTAGCGGAGACGAGCAGTACTTC.

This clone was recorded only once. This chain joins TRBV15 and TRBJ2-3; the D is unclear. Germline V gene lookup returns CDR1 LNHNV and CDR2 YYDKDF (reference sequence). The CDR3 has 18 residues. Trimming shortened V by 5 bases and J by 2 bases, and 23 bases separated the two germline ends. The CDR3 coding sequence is TGTGCCACCAGCGATCGCTTAACTCGGAGCCGGGTCACAGATACGCAGTATTTT. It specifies CATSDRLTRSRVTDTQYF.

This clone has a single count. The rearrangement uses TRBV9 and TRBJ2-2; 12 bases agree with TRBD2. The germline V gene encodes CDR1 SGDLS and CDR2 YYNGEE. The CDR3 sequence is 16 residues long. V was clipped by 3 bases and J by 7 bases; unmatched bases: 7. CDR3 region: CASSDTSGGRIGELFF. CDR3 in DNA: TGTGCCAGCAGCGATACTAGCGGGGGGCGGATCGGGGAGCTGTTTTTT.

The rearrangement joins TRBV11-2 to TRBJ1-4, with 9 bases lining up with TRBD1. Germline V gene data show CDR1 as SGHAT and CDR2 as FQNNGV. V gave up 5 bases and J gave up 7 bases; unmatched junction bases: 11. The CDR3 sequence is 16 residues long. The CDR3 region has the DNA TGTGCCAGCAGCAAAGCAGGGGACAGGGTTGGTGAAAAACTGTTTTTT. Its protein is CASSKAGDRVGEKLFF.

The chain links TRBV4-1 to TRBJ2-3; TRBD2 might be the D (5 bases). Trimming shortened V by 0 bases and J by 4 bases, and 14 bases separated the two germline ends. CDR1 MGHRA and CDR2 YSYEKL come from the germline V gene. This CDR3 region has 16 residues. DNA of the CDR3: TGCGCCAGCAGCCAAGATCCGAGCCGGGGAGCAGATACGCAGTATTTT. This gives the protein CASSQDPSRGADTQYF.

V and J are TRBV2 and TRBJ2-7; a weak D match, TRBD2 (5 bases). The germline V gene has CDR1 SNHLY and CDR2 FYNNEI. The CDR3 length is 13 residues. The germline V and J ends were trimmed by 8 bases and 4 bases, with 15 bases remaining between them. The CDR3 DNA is TGTGCCAGCGGGCCCGGACGGGAATACGAGCAGTACTTC. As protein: CASGPGREYEQYF. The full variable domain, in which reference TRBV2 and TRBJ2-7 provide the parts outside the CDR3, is EPEVTQTPSHQVTQMGQEVILRCVPISNHLYFYWYRQILGQKVEFLVSFYNNEISEKSEIFDDQFSVERPDGSNFTLKIRSTKLEDSAMYFCASGPGREYEQYFGPGTRLTVT.

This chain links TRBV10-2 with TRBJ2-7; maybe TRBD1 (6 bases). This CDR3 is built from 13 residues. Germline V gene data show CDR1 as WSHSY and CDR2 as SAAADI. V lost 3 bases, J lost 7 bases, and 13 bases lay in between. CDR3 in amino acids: CASSDKGVWEQYF. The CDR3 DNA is TGCGCCAGCAGTGACAAGGGGGTTTGGGAGCAGTACTTC.

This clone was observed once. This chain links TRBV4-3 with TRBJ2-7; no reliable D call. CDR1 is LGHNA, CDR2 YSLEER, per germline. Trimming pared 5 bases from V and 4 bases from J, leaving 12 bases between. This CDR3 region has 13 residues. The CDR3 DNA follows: TGCGCCAGCAGCTGGGGAAGTCGGTACGAGCAGTACTTC. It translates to CASSWGSRYEQYF.

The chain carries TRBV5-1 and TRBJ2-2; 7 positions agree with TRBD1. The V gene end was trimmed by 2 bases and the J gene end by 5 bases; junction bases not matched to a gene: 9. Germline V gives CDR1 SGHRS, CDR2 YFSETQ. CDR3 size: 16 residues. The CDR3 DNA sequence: TGCGCCAGCAGCTTAGGGGGCCCCACGGGTACCGGGGAGCTGTTTTTT. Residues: CASSLGGPTGTGELFF.

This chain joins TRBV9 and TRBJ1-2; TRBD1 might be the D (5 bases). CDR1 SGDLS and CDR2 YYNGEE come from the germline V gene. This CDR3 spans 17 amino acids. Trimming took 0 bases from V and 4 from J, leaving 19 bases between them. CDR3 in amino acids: CASSVVWRGWRGYGYTF. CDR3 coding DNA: TGTGCCAGCAGCGTAGTATGGCGGGGCTGGAGGGGCTATGGCTACACCTTC.

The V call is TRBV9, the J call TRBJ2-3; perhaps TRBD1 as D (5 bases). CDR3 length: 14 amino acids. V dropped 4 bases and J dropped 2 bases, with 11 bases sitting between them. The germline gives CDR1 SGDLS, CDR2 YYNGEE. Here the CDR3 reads CASSQGHYTDTQYF. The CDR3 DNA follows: TGTGCCAGCAGCCAAGGACACTACACAGATACGCAGTATTTT.

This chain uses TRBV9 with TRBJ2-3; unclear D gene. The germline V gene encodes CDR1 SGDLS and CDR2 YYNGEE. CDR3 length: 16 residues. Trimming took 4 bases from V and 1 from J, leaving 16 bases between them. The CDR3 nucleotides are TGTGCCAGCAGCCGAATCCCGGGTGTAGGCACAGATACGCAGTATTTT. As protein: CASSRIPGVGTDTQYF.

The CDR3 sequence is CASSLSSSYTGELFF. The CDR3 coding sequence is TGTGCCAGCAGCTTATCGTCTTCCTACACCGGGGAGCTGTTTTTT. V usage is TRBV7-9 and J usage is TRBJ2-2; D uncertain. Trimming took 2 bases from V and 3 from J, leaving 10 bases between them. The CDR3 is 15 residues long. Germline CDR1 and CDR2: SEHNR and FQNEAQ (reference sequence).

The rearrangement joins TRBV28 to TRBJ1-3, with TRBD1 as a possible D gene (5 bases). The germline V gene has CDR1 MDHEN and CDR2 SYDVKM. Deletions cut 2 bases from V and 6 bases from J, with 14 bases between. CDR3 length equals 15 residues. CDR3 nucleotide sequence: TGTGCCAGCAGTTTACAGGGCAAGGGAAAAAACACCATATATTTT. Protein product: CASSLQGKGKNTIYF. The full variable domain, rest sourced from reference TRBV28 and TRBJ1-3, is DVKVTQSSRYLVKRTGEKVFLECVQDMDHENMFWYRQDPGLGLRLIYFSYDVKMKEKGDIPEGYSVSREKKERFSLILESASTNQTSMYLCASSLQGKGKNTIYFGEGSWLTVV.

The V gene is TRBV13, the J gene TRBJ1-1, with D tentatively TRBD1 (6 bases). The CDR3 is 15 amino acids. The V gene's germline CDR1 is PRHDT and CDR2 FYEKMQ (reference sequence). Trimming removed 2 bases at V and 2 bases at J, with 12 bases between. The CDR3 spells CASSLSAGANTEAFF. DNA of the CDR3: TGTGCCAGCAGCTTATCGGCAGGGGCTAACACTGAAGCTTTCTTT.

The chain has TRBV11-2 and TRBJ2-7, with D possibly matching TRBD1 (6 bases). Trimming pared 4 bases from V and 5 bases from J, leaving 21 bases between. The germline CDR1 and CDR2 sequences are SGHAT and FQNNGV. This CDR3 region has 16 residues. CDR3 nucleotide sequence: TGTGCCAGCAGCTCCACAGCGACAGGTCCCTGGGACGAGCAGTACTTC. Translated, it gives CASSSTATGPWDEQYF. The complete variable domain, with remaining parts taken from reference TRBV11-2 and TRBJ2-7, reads EAGVAQSPRYKIIEKRQSVAFWCNPISGHATLYWYQQILGQGPKLLIQFQNNGVVDDSQLPKDRFSAERLKGVDSTLKIQPAKLEDSAVYLCASSSTATGPWDEQYFGPGTRLTVT.

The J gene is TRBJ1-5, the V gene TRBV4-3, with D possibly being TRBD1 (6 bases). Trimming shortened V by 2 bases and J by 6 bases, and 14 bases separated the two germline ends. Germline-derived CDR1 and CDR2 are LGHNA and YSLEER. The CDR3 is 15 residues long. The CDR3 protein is CASSQRQGLSQPQHF. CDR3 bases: TGCGCCAGCAGCCAAAGGCAGGGGCTGAGTCAGCCCCAGCATTTT.

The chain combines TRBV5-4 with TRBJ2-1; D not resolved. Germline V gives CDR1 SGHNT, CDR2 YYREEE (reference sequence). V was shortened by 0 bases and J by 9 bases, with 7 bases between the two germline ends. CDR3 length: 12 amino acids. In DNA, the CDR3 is TGTGCCAGCAGCTTGGGGGAACGTGAGCAGTTCTTC. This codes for CASSLGEREQFF.

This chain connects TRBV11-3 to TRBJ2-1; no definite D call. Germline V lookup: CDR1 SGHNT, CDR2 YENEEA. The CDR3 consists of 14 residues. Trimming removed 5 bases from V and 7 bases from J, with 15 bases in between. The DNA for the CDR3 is TGTGCCAGCAGCATTAGTAAAGTTCGGAATGAGCAGTTCTTC. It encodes CASSISKVRNEQFF. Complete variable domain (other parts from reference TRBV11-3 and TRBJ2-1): EAGVVQSPRYKIIEKKQPVAFWCNPISGHNTLYWYLQNLGQGPELLIRYENEEAVDDSQLPKDRFSAERLKGVDSTLKIQPAELGDSAVYLCASSISKVRNEQFFGPGTRLTVL.